This TCR beta chain came from a study of cytomegalovirus exposure and HLA in healthy donors. Study background: Some 180 million T cells yielded 110 million or so unique TCR beta sequences in earlier analysis. Whole-study findings and limits: For TCR beta chains, V- and J-gene trimming was later linked to a missense DCLRE1C variant. Sequencing likely caused a cluster of highly shared sequence variants.

The germline V and J ends were trimmed by 8 bases and 2 bases, with 15 bases remaining between them. Germline V gene data show CDR1 as ENHRY and CDR2 as SYGVKD. The CDR3 extends over 15 amino acids. The PCR had 60 Vbeta and 13 Jbeta primers. TCRdb's copy holds only in-frame clones and misses some; the assay was immunoSEQ multiplex PCR. The sample includes around 220,000 clones, over 65% of them seen just once. This clone came up a few times. As yet, its antigen is unknown. The chain links TRBV10-3 to TRBJ2-2, with D maybe TRBD2 (5 bases). The sample consisted of PBMCs. The clonotype comes from a man in his forties in good health and CMV-seronegative. The CDR3 nucleotides read TGTGCCATCTCCCCGGGTCGGGAAAACACCGGGGAGCTGTTTTTT. It codes for CAISPGRENTGELFF.